One and the same sample provided the 18 T cell receptor beta chains below, sequenced in a study of T cell responses to AZD1222 COVID-19 vaccine. Sequenced by immunoSEQ multiplex PCR; TCRdb stores in-frame clones only, minus some. The profile shows 100,000 to 120,000 clones, about 95% of them singletons. The sequencing used peripheral blood, collected 28 days after the second AZD1222 dose. All receptors derive from an adult who received the AZD1222 COVID-19 vaccine.

The chain links TRBV27 to TRBJ2-1, with 7 bases fitting TRBD2. The CDR3 extends over 17 amino acids. Trimming took 2 bases from V and 0 from J; bases not matched to a gene: 7. Germline V lookup: CDR1 MNHEY, CDR2 SMNVEV (reference sequence). CDR3 in amino acids: CASSLVPSGSSYNEQFF. For the CDR3, the DNA is TGTGCCAGCAGTTTAGTACCTAGCGGAAGCTCCTACAATGAGCAGTTCTTC.

V is TRBV29-1 and J is TRBJ1-2; unclear D gene. In germline, CDR1 is SQVTM, CDR2 ANQGSEA. This CDR3 comprises 11 residues. V dropped 6 bases and J dropped 5 bases, with 10 bases sitting between them. The CDR3 loop reads CSVRVGYGYTF. The CDR3 DNA reads TGCAGCGTCCGTGTGGGTTATGGCTACACCTTC.

This chain joins TRBV21-1 and TRBJ2-3. TRBV21-1 is a pseudogene segment. The length of the CDR3 is 12 residues. This chain's CDR3 is CASGYGDTTQYF. The CDR3 coding sequence is TGTGCCAGCGGGTATGGGGATACTACGCAGTATTTT.

This clone was picked up one time. The rearrangement uses TRBV7-9 and TRBJ2-3; TRBD2 aligns across 7 bases. The CDR3 covers 17 residues. With V trimmed by 2 bases and J by 2 bases, 10 bases remained unmatched. Germline CDR1 reads SEHNR; CDR2 reads FQNEAQ (reference sequence). CDR3 protein: CASSLLPASGDTDTQYF. DNA for the CDR3: TGTGCCAGCAGCTTACTTCCGGCGAGCGGGGACACAGATACGCAGTATTTT.

The chain carries TRBV6-5 and TRBJ2-6, with 8 bases fitting TRBD1. Germline V gene sequence: CDR1 MNHEY, CDR2 SVGAGI. The trim removed 11 bases at V and 0 bases at J, leaving 6 bases unmatched. CDR3 length equals 15 residues. For the CDR3, the DNA is TGTGCCGGGGGACAGGCTAACTCTGGGGCCAACGTCCTGACTTTC. Residues: CAGGQANSGANVLTF.

The chain has TRBV7-9 and TRBJ2-7; the D is unclear. Germline values: CDR1 SEHNR, CDR2 FQNEAQ (reference sequence). CDR3 length equals 12 residues. V shed 5 bases and J shed 4 bases, with 9 bases lying between them. CDR3 protein: CASSPRQYEQYF. The DNA for the CDR3 is TGTGCCAGCAGCCCGAGACAATACGAGCAGTACTTC.

The chain joins TRBV25-1 to TRBJ1-5; D gene uncertain. V dropped 2 bases and J dropped 4 bases, with 6 bases sitting between them. CDR1 and CDR2 (germline): MGHDK, SYGVNS. CDR3 length equals 13 residues. The CDR3 nucleotides are TGTGCCAGCAGTGAAACGGGGAATCAGCCCCAGCATTTT. Amino acids: CASSETGNQPQHF.

The rearrangement uses TRBV5-4 and TRBJ1-1; weak D call: TRBD1 (6 bases). The germline gives CDR1 SGHNT, CDR2 YYREEE (reference sequence). V gave up 4 bases and J gave up 5 bases, with 12 bases separating them. CDR3 size: 13 residues. The DNA for the CDR3 is TGTGCCAGCAGCGGGGGCAGGGAGACTGAAGCTTTCTTT. Its translation: CASSGGRETEAFF.

The V gene is TRBV10-2, the J gene TRBJ2-5; TRBD1 is a possible D gene (5 bases). The CDR3 runs to 13 residues. The V end lost 7 bases, the J end lost 5 bases, and 14 bases lay between the germline ends. From germline, CDR1 is WSHSY and CDR2 SAAADI. CDR3 loop: CASTGHQGETQYF. In DNA, the CDR3 is TGCGCCAGCACCGGACACCAAGGGGAGACCCAGTACTTC.

This sequence joins TRBV10-2 and TRBJ2-7, with 9 bases fitting TRBD1. Germline trimming cut 3 bases from V and 0 bases from J; bases unmatched to any gene: 3. The CDR3 runs 15 residues. The germline V gene encodes CDR1 WSHSY and CDR2 SAAADI. The CDR3 spells CASSEPGQGSYEQYF. The CDR3 DNA reads as TGCGCCAGCAGTGAACCGGGACAGGGCTCCTACGAGCAGTACTTC.

The rearrangement links TRBV6-5 to TRBJ1-4; D perhaps matches TRBD1 (5 bases). Trimming cost V 6 bases and J 8 bases, with 13 bases left between them. Germline values: CDR1 MNHEY, CDR2 SVGAGI. The CDR3 covers 13 residues. CDR3 bases: TGTGCCAGCAGCGGGTTTCGGGGGGAAAAACTGTTTTTT. As protein: CASSGFRGEKLFF.

This clone was seen only once. This chain joins TRBV2 and TRBJ1-5; D remains unclear. The CDR3 has 14 residues. The V end was cut by 5 bases, the J end by 2 bases, with 10 bases between. Germline CDR1 is SNHLY and CDR2 is FYNNEI. Here the CDR3 reads CASSRGQGNQPQHF. The CDR3 nucleotides are TGTGCCAGCAGTCGAGGTCAGGGCAATCAGCCCCAGCATTTT.

This chain connects TRBV27 to TRBJ2-1, with 8 bases lining up with TRBD2. V shed 3 bases, J shed 4 bases, and the junction held 5 bases outside the gene matches. The CDR3 totals 15 residues. The germline V gene encodes CDR1 MNHEY and CDR2 SMNVEV (reference sequence). Written as DNA, the CDR3 is TGTGCCAGCAGTTTCAGTCGGGAGGGGTACAATGAGCAGTTCTTC. Translated: CASSFSREGYNEQFF.

This chain connects TRBV4-2 to TRBJ2-1, with no clear D. V was clipped by 6 bases and J by 3 bases, with 9 bases between them. Germline CDR1 LGHNA, CDR2 YNFKEQ. The CDR3 extends over 13 amino acids. The CDR3, as DNA: TGTGCCAGCAGTTGGAGAGACTACAATGAGCAGTTCTTC. This sequence encodes CASSWRDYNEQFF.

This chain connects TRBV3-1 (or the pseudogene TRBV3-2) to TRBJ1-2; D not certain. V was trimmed by 1 base and J by 6 bases, leaving 9 bases between them. The germline V gene has CDR1 LGHDT and CDR2 YNNKEL (reference sequence). This CDR3 spans 13 amino acids. CDR3: CASSQGGLDGYTF. CDR3 sequence (DNA): TGTGCCAGCAGCCAAGGAGGGCTCGATGGCTACACCTTC.

The chain has TRBV6-6 and TRBJ1-4; 8 nucleotides agree with TRBD1. From germline, CDR1 is MNHNY and CDR2 SVGAGI (reference sequence). This CDR3 region has 14 residues. Losses at the gene ends were 2 bases for V and 6 bases for J; bases not matched to a gene: 2. CDR3 bases: TGTGCCAGCAGTTACGGACAGGGTCATGAAAAACTGTTTTTT. Residues: CASSYGQGHEKLFF.

This chain links TRBV5-4 with TRBJ1-4, with 7 bases matching TRBD1. The germline gives CDR1 SGHNT, CDR2 YYREEE (reference sequence). CDR3 length equals 15 residues. J lost 3 bases, V lost 4 bases, and 6 bases had no gene match. The CDR3 DNA reads TGTGCCAGCAGCCAAACAGGGGTGGCTAATGAAAAACTGTTTTTT. This gives the protein CASSQTGVANEKLFF.

The gene calls are TRBV27 and TRBJ1-4; 8 nucleotides agree with TRBD1. The germline CDR1 and CDR2 sequences are MNHEY and SMNVEV (reference sequence). Unmatched junction bases numbered 0, after V lost 4 bases and J lost 5 bases. The CDR3 consists of 13 residues. The CDR3 coding sequence is TGTGCCAGCAGTTGGACAGGGAATGAAAAACTGTTTTTT. Its protein is CASSWTGNEKLFF.